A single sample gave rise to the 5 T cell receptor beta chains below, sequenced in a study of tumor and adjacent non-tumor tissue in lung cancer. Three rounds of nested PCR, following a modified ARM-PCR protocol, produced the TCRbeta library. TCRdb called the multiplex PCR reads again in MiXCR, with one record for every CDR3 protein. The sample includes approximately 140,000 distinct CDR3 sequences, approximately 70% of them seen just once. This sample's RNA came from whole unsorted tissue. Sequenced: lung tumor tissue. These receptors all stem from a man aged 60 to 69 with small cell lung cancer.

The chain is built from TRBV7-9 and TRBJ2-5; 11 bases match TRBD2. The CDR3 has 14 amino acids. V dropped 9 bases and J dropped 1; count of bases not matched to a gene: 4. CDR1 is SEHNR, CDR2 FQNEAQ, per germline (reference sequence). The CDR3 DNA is TGTGCCAGTACTAGCGGGAGAGCCCAAGAGACCCAGTACTTC. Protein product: CASTSGRAQETQYF.

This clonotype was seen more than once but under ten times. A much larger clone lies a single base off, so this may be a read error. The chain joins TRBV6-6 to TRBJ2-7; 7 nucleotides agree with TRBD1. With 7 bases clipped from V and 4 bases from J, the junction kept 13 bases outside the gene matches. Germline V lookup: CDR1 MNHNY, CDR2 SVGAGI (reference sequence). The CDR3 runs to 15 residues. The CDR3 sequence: CASTTLGTEDYEQYF. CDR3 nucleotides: TGTGCCAGCACCACTCTCGGGACAGAAGATTACGAGCAGTACTTC.

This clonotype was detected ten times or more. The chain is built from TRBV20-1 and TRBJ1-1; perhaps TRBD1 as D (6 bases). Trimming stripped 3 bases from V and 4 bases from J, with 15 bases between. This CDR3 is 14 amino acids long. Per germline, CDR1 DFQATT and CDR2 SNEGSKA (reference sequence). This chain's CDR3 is CSASRGKGGTEAFF. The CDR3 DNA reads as TGCAGTGCTAGCCGAGGAAAAGGGGGCACTGAAGCTTTCTTT.

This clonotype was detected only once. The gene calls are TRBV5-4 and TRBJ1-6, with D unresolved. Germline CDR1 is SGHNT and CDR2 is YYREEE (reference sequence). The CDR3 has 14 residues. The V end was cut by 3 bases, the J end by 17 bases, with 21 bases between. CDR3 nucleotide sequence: TGTGCCAGCAGCTCAATATCTCAGACCGACGGCATCCACTTT. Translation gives CASSSISQTDGIHF.

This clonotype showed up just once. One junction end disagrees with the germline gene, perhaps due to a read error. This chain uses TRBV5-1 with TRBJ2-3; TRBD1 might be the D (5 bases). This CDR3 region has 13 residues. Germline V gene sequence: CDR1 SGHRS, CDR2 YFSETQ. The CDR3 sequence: CASSVGTTVTQYF. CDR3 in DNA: TGCGCCAGCAGCGTAGGTACGACAGTTACGCAGTATTTT.